The 10 T cell receptor beta chains presented below share a single source sample, sequenced in a study of post-analysis software for immune sequencing data. Study-wide results and limits: The study found TRBV5-6, TRBV5-1 and TRBV20-1 among five TRBV segments more frequent in patients than controls.

For these receptors, no antigen is known. Included in the TCR beta cDNA libraries were unique molecular identifiers. TCRdb redid the calling of the PCR reads with MiXCR, one entry per CDR3 protein. The sample gives about 380,000 distinct CDR3 sequences, around 37% of which show up once; around 15% is in the top ten. Sequenced input: blood. The origin of the receptors is a girl aged 10 to 17 with multiple sclerosis.

This clonotype has ten or more counts. The chain couples TRBV12-3 or TRBV12-4 to TRBJ1-2, with D perhaps TRBD1 (6 bases). The CDR3 is 14 amino acids. The germline V and J ends were trimmed by 3 bases and 2 bases, with 10 bases remaining between them. The CDR3 loop reads CASSFLTGNYGYTF. For the CDR3, the DNA is TGTGCCAGCAGTTTTTTGACAGGAAACTATGGCTACACCTTC.

The V gene is TRBV12-3 or TRBV12-4, the J gene TRBJ1-5, with D possibly TRBD1 on 6 matching bases. This CDR3 has 15 amino acids. With 7 bases removed from V and 0 bases from J, the gap between germline ends came to 13 bases. The CDR3 bases are TGTGCCAGCACCGTAACAGGGTATAGCAATCAGCCCCAGCATTTT. It is translated as CASTVTGYSNQPQHF.

This chain joins TRBV9 and TRBJ1-1; D possibly corresponds to TRBD1 (5 bases). CDR1 is SGDLS and CDR2 is YYNGEE in the germline V gene. V was pared by 1 base and J by 3 bases, with 13 bases between. There are 15 residues in the CDR3. The chain's CDR3 is CASSVLRGGDTEAFF. CDR3 bases: TGTGCCAGCAGCGTACTGCGGGGAGGGGACACTGAAGCTTTCTTT.

The V gene is TRBV29-1, the J gene TRBJ1-1, with TRBD1 as a possible D gene (5 bases). The CDR3 has 12 amino acids. V gave up 3 bases and J gave up 6 bases, with 11 bases separating them. CDR1 is SQVTM and CDR2 is ANQGSEA in the germline V gene. The CDR3 nucleotides read TGCAGCGTTGATGGGGCTTTTGCTGAAGCTTTCTTT. This translates into CSVDGAFAEAFF.

The chain uses TRBV7-6 and TRBJ2-5, with D perhaps being TRBD1 or TRBD2 (5 bases each). The DNA matches TRBJ2-7 better at its end, which makes the J call doubtful. The CDR3 spans 13 residues. Germline V lookup: CDR1 SGHVS, CDR2 FNYEAQ. CDR3 nucleotides: TGTGCCAGCAGCCAAGGGACGGGGATCGAGCAGTACTTC. Amino acid sequence: CASSQGTGIEQYF.

Of note for this clonotype: It may be a read error: a sequence one base away is much more abundant. CDR3 protein: CASSPRGRAASYNEQFF. In nucleotides, the CDR3 is TGTGCCAGCAGCCCGAGGGGACGAGCGGCCTCCTACAATGAGCAGTTCTTC. The J gene is TRBJ2-1, the V gene TRBV11-1; D may correspond to TRBD1 or TRBD2 (5 bases each). Trimming took off 5 bases at V and 0 bases at J, with 17 bases between the two ends. The CDR3 sequence is 17 residues long. CDR1 SGHAT and CDR2 FQDESV come from the germline V gene (reference sequence).

V is TRBV6-5 and J is TRBJ2-7; D possibly corresponds to TRBD2 (5 bases). Trimming stripped 2 bases from V and 5 bases from J, with 7 bases between. Germline V gene data show CDR1 as MNHEY and CDR2 as SVGAGI. The CDR3 covers 12 residues. CDR3 sequence: CASSYNGDEQYF. CDR3 DNA: TGTGCCAGCAGTTACAACGGGGACGAGCAGTACTTC.

This clonotype was observed a few times. The CDR3 loop reads CSVEPALNQPQHF. The CDR3 coding sequence is TGCAGCGTTGAGCCGGCCCTCAATCAGCCCCAGCATTTT. This chain connects TRBV29-1 to TRBJ1-5; D ambiguous. V was trimmed by 3 bases and J by 3 bases, leaving 9 bases between them. The CDR3 has 13 residues. Germline V lookup: CDR1 SQVTM, CDR2 ANQGSEA.

This clonotype was counted a few times. This chain joins TRBV15 and TRBJ2-3; 7 positions match TRBD2. Trimming took 0 bases from V and 0 from J; bases not matched to a gene: 18. CDR1 and CDR2 from the germline V gene are LNHNV and YYDKDF (reference sequence). CDR3 size: 21 residues. The CDR3 loop is CATSRDWGFVSSGESTDTQYF. Here the CDR3 DNA reads TGTGCCACCAGCAGAGATTGGGGGTTTGTTTCGAGCGGGGAGAGCACAGATACGCAGTATTTT.

The gene calls are TRBV27 and TRBJ2-3, with a tentative D call TRBD2 (6 bases). This CDR3 region has 15 residues. V was clipped by 6 bases and J by 6 bases, with 19 bases between them. From germline, CDR1 is MNHEY and CDR2 SMNVEV (reference sequence). CDR3 in DNA: TGTGCCAGCAGCTCTCCCGGGACTGGCCGGGATACGCAGTATTTT. This codes for CASSSPGTGRDTQYF.